This T cell receptor beta chain was identified in a study of PD-1 blockade in classical Hodgkin lymphoma. Study results and caveats: The repertoire differences lack a defined cause, possibly disease activity or prior therapy. At baseline, newly diagnosed patients reportedly showed less TCR diversity than healthy donors.

Assay used: immunoSEQ multiplex PCR; TCRdb lists only in-frame clones, some missing. This sample has tens of thousands of clones, with under 95% found just once. Time point in this sample: newly diagnosed, previously untreated cHL patient sample. Newly diagnosed, untreated classical Hodgkin lymphoma PBMCs served as comparison. CDR1 is MDHEN and CDR2 is SYDVKM in the germline V gene. V dropped 6 bases and J dropped 9 bases, with 12 bases sitting between them. The CDR3 totals 12 residues. A remark on this clone: Its target is not known.

The sample consisted of peripheral blood mononuclear cells (PBMCs). The chain joins TRBV28 to TRBJ2-1; D could derive from TRBD1 or TRBD2 (5 bases each). This sequence was found in a human donor with classical Hodgkin lymphoma. CDR3 amino acids: CASRGDRGEQFF. DNA for the CDR3: TGTGCCAGCAGGGGGGACCGCGGTGAGCAGTTCTTC.